The T cell receptor beta chain described here comes from a study of shared clonotypes between healthy human individuals. Study-level background: CD8 memory received one plate per donor, CD8 naive two, CD4 memory three and CD4 naive three.

Trimming removed 5 bases from V and 1 base from J; junction bases left unmatched: 10. This CDR3 contains 17 residues. Germline assignment: CDR1 LNHDA and CDR2 SQIVND (reference sequence). As to this clone: What it recognizes is unknown.

The method was immunoSEQ multiplex PCR; TCRdb's version includes in-frame clones alone and lacks a portion of them. Among hundreds of thousands of clones listed, approximately 96% were seen once. Findings and limits, study-wide: Sorted-subset sequencing, rarefaction showed, was incomplete despite large depth. Unshared clonotypes carried lower generation probabilities than those common to all four donors.

Naive CD8 cells were CD45RO-negative, positively selected for CCR7, excluding terminally differentiated effector memory CD45RA+ cells. Within Nashville, Tennessee resided all donors, each a Caucasian adult. This TCR was sampled from a woman aged 25 to 39 in good health. The V and J genes are TRBV19 and TRBJ2-1, with 8 positions matching TRBD2. Sequencing used naive CD8+ T cells sorted from blood. The chain's CDR3 is CASSPPGERESYNEQFF. CDR3 in DNA: TGTGCCAGTAGTCCGCCTGGGGAGCGGGAGTCCTACAATGAGCAGTTCTTC.